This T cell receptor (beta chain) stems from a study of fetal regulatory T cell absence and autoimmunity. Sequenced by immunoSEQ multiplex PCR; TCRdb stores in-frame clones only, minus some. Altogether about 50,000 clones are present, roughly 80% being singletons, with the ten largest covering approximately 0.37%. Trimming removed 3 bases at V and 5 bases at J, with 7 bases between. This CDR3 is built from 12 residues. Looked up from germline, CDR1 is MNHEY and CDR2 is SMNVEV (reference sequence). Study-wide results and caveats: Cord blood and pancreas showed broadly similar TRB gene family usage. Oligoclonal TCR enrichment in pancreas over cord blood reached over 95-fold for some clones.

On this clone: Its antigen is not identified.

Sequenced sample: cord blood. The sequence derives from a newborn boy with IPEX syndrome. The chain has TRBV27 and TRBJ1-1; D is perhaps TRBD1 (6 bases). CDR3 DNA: TGTGCCAGCAGTTTTACAGGGACTGAAGCTTTCTTT. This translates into CASSFTGTEAFF.